This T cell receptor (beta chain) was sequenced for a study of T cell clones after liver transplantation. Across the whole study: As an antigen-independent comparator, third-party-reactive TCRbeta sequences came from pre-transplant mixed lymphocyte reactions.

Here immunoSEQ multiplex PCR was the method, and the copy in TCRdb shows in-frame clones only, minus some. Of fewer than 110,000 clones in the sample, about 86% are singletons; the top ten hold approximately 3%. Trimming left V 6 bases short and J 3 bases short, with 6 bases between. The CDR3 spans 11 residues. Germline V CDR1 and CDR2: SGHTA, FQGNSA. This receptor was obtained from a human patient who received a liver transplant. Some of the T cells might come from the graft donor. This specimen was CD4+ T cells from blood, taken roughly 50 months after liver transplant. The rearrangement joins TRBV7-2 to TRBJ2-7; the D is unclear. CDR3 residues: CASSSIYEQYF. As DNA, the CDR3 is TGTGCCAGCAGTTCGATCTACGAGCAGTACTTC.